The source of this T cell receptor beta chain is a study of spatial heterogeneity in lung cancer. As to time point: sample taken at primary tumor resection. Without sorting, whole RNA was sequenced from tumor, nontumor lung or frozen PBMC. This clonotype was counted ten times or more. Trimming took 3 bases from V and 1 from J, leaving 7 bases between them. Germline V CDR1 and CDR2: SGHTA, FQGNSA. The CDR3 length is 13 residues. All TCR cDNA molecules were individually tagged with a unique molecular identifier. TCRdb ran MiXCR on the 5' RACE reads and lists one entry per CDR3 protein. The table records tens of thousands of distinct CDR3 sequences, 5.2% of them present only once.

The chain employs TRBV7-2 and TRBJ2-7; D call uncertain. The source was PBMCs, collected at surgery. The receptor was isolated from a female donor with early-stage non-small cell lung cancer. CDR3: CASSFPESYEQYF. The CDR3 region has the DNA TGTGCCAGCAGCTTTCCGGAATCCTACGAGCAGTACTTC.